These 11 T cell receptor beta chains were sequenced from one sample in a study of response to subunit inactivated influenza vaccine. TCRdb processed the RT-PCR reads anew with MiXCR; each CDR3 protein has one entry. The table includes hundreds of thousands of distinct CDR3 sequences, about 11% detected once. Sequenced material: PBMCs from blood, taken on the day of vaccination. These receptors came from a man in his fifties who received an inactivated influenza vaccine.

This clonotype has ten or more counts. The chain is built from TRBV5-1 and TRBJ2-2, with 7 nucleotides matching TRBD1. The CDR3 contains 16 residues. With 4 bases clipped from V and 2 bases from J, the junction kept 8 bases outside the gene matches. Per germline, CDR1 SGHRS and CDR2 YFSETQ. The CDR3 DNA follows: TGCGCCAGCAGCCTCCGACAGGGCTCAAACACCGGGGAGCTGTTTTTT. Encoded protein: CASSLRQGSNTGELFF.

This clonotype was detected only a few times. The chain joins TRBV6-2 or TRBV6-3 to TRBJ2-1, with 9 positions matching TRBD1. The CDR3 contains 16 residues. After removal of 2 bases from V and 5 bases from J, the junction contained 7 bases not matched to a gene. Germline-derived CDR1 and CDR2 are MNHEY and SVGEGT. The CDR3 nucleotides are TGTGCCAGCAGTTACGCCGGACAGGGGTACCACAATGAGCAGTTCTTC. This sequence encodes CASSYAGQGYHNEQFF.

With regard to this clonotype: A read error is possible here, since a much larger clone lies one base away. The V and J genes are TRBV4-3 and TRBJ2-1; TRBD1 is a possible D gene (6 bases). The V gene's germline CDR1 is LGHNA and CDR2 YSLEER. This CDR3 contains 17 residues. CDR3 nucleotide sequence: TGCGCCAGCAACCAAGAAACCAGAAGGGGGATCTACAATGAGCAGTTCTTC. Translated, it gives CASNQETRRGIYNEQFF.

This chain links TRBV20-1 with TRBJ2-1; TRBD2 matches at 7 bases. CDR1 DFQATT and CDR2 SNEGSKA come from the germline V gene (reference sequence). This CDR3 has 16 amino acids. Trimming removed 7 bases from V and 4 bases from J; junction bases left unmatched: 16. The CDR3 loop reads CSVTPREGRGYNEQFF. The CDR3 region has the DNA TGCAGTGTTACACCAAGGGAGGGCCGAGGGTACAATGAGCAGTTCTTC.

V is TRBV5-4 and J is TRBJ2-3, with TRBD2 identical over 16 bases. Germline trimming cut 0 bases from V and 1 base from J; bases unmatched to any gene: 5. The CDR3 has 19 residues. Germline values: CDR1 SGHNT, CDR2 YYREEE (reference sequence). As DNA, the CDR3 is TGTGCCAGCAGCTTGGCTGGGACTAGCGGGAGGGTGGGCACAGATACGCAGTATTTT. This sequence encodes CASSLAGTSGRVGTDTQYF.

This clonotype has more than one count but fewer than ten. DNA for the CDR3: TGTGCCAGCAGCTTAAGGGGGCTAGAGACCCAGTACTTC. Its protein is CASSLRGLETQYF. The chain recombines TRBV7-9 with TRBJ2-5, with 7 bases matching TRBD1. Looked up from germline, CDR1 is SEHNR and CDR2 is FQNEAQ (reference sequence). V shed 2 bases, J shed 4 bases, and the junction held 1 base outside the gene matches. This CDR3 has 13 residues. The entire variable domain, with the rest obtained from reference TRBV7-9 and TRBJ2-5, is as follows: DTGVSQNPRHKITKRGQNVTFRCDPISEHNRLYWYRQTLGQGPEFLTYFQNEAQLEKSRLLSDRFSAERPKGSFSTLEIQRTEQGDSAMYLCASSLRGLETQYFGPGTRLLVL.

This clonotype was observed at least ten times. The chain carries TRBV11-1 and TRBJ2-1; 10 bases fit TRBD2. Germline V gives CDR1 SGHAT, CDR2 FQDESV (reference sequence). This CDR3 is 14 amino acids long. The junction had 2 bases not matched to a gene; V was cut back by 6 bases and J by 3 bases. CDR3 in DNA: TGTGCCAGCAGTACTAGCGGGGACTACAATGAGCAGTTCTTC. The encoded protein is CASSTSGDYNEQFF.

In this sample, this clonotype turned up many times. The chain links TRBV29-1 to TRBJ1-1; a weak D match, TRBD1 (5 bases). CDR1 is SQVTM and CDR2 is ANQGSEA in the germline V gene. V lost 5 bases, J lost 0 bases, and 7 bases lay in between. The CDR3 is 12 amino acids. The CDR3: CSVRTLNTEAFF. CDR3 DNA sequence: TGCAGCGTTCGGACATTGAACACTGAAGCTTTCTTT.

The V call is TRBV6-1, the J call TRBJ1-5; no firm D call. Germline values: CDR1 MNHNS, CDR2 SASEGT. The CDR3 has 15 residues. V lost 6 bases to trimming and J lost 5 bases, with 17 bases between them. The CDR3 region has the DNA TGTGCCAGCAGCCTCACCCGAACCCAGTATCAGCCCCAGCATTTT. Its protein product is CASSLTRTQYQPQHF.

The V and J genes are TRBV5-1 and TRBJ2-1; 7 bases map to TRBD1. The CDR3 runs 12 residues. V shed 3 bases, J shed 12 bases, and the junction held 6 bases outside the gene matches. The germline gives CDR1 SGHRS, CDR2 YFSETQ. The CDR3 region has the DNA TGCGCCAGCAGCTCCTCAGGGGGTGGGCAGTTCTTC. As protein: CASSSSGGGQFF.

The chain has TRBV2 and TRBJ2-5; D perhaps matches TRBD2 (5 bases). Germline CDR1 reads SNHLY; CDR2 reads FYNNEI. This CDR3 region has 14 residues. Trimming pared 5 bases from V and 2 bases from J, leaving 12 bases between. The CDR3 DNA reads as TGTGCCAGCAGTATGGTAGCGTTTCAAGAGACCCAGTACTTC. Amino acids: CASSMVAFQETQYF.